Each of the 3 T cell receptor beta chains below was sequenced from the same sample in a study of T cell changes during pregnancy in multiple sclerosis. The data were produced by immunoSEQ multiplex PCR, yet TCRdb's version contains in-frame clones alone and is incomplete. The table has some 110,000 clones, about 94% seen once. This specimen was peripheral blood, taken in the third trimester of pregnancy. These receptors originate from a female donor with multiple sclerosis, enrolled in a pregnancy study.

This chain joins TRBV9 and TRBJ2-1; 11 bases match TRBD2. The germline V gene has CDR1 SGDLS and CDR2 YYNGEE. Trimming removed 2 bases from V and 4 bases from J; junction bases left unmatched: 8. This CDR3 has 17 amino acids. CDR3 nucleotides: TGTGCCAGCAGCGTGTTAGCGGGGGGGCTTTCGTACAATGAGCAGTTCTTC. Amino acids: CASSVLAGGLSYNEQFF. The whole variable domain, remainder taken from reference TRBV9 and TRBJ2-1, is DSGVTQTPKHLITATGQRVTLRCSPRSGDLSVYWYQQSLDQGLQFLIQYYNGEERAKGNILERFSAQQFPDLHSELNLSSLELGDSALYFCASSVLAGGLSYNEQFFGPGTRLTVL.

The chain combines TRBV5-1 with TRBJ1-2, with TRBD1 matching 7 bases. CDR1 and CDR2 (germline): SGHRS, YFSETQ. The length of the CDR3 is 16 residues. The J segment lost 3 bases and the V segment lost 3 bases, leaving 11 bases of the junction unmatched. The CDR3 nucleotides read TGCGCCAGCAGCTCCGGACAGGCCTTAAAGGACTATGGCTACACCTTC. Amino acid sequence: CASSSGQALKDYGYTF.

V usage is TRBV19 and J usage is TRBJ2-1, with a weak D call TRBD2 (5 bases). CDR1 and CDR2 from the germline V gene are LNHDA and SQIVND (reference sequence). This CDR3 spans 12 amino acids. The ends were cut back, 3 bases at V and 8 bases at J, with 8 bases in the middle. Here the CDR3 DNA reads TGTGCCAGTAGTATGGGAGCTGATGAGCAGTTCTTC. Protein sequence: CASSMGADEQFF.